The 24 T cell receptor beta chains below all came from one sample that was sequenced in a study of shared clonotypes between healthy human individuals. Method: immunoSEQ multiplex PCR; TCRdb's copy keeps in-frame clones and lacks some. The top ten hold nearly 25% of the sample, which has over 800,000 clones, nearly 95% seen once. The naive CD8 population came from CD45RO-negative cells selected for CCR7, without terminally differentiated effector memory CD45RA+ cells. Sequencing was performed on naive CD8+ T cells sorted from blood. The receptors come from a man aged 25 to 45 in good health.

The chain couples TRBV14 to TRBJ2-3; 11 bases fit TRBD2. V lost 1 base to trimming and J lost 3 bases; unmatched junction nucleotides: 3. CDR3 size: 16 residues. Germline V gives CDR1 SGHDN, CDR2 FVKESK. The CDR3 DNA reads TGTGCCAGCAGCCAAGTGGGGACTAGCGGTACAGATACGCAGTATTTT. It yields the protein CASSQVGTSGTDTQYF.

In its sample, this clone was seen once. The J gene is TRBJ2-6, the V gene TRBV27; D not resolved. Germline V gene sequence: CDR1 MNHEY, CDR2 SMNVEV (reference sequence). Between the trimmed V and J ends, which lost 3 bases and 0 bases, there was a span of 9 bases. The CDR3 loop spans 16 amino acids. The CDR3 DNA is TGTGCCAGCAGTTTCGGGTGGGGCTCTGGGGCCAACGTCCTGACTTTC. As protein: CASSFGWGSGANVLTF.

The chain has TRBV29-1 and TRBJ2-1; 9 nucleotides match TRBD2. J lost 3 bases, V lost 7 bases, and 4 bases had no gene match. From germline, CDR1 is SQVTM and CDR2 ANQGSEA. The CDR3 length is 13 residues. The CDR3 sequence: CSGLLAGYNEQFF. CDR3 bases: TGCAGCGGCCTACTAGCGGGCTACAATGAGCAGTTCTTC.

The chain joins TRBV4-3 to TRBJ2-3, with TRBD2 matching 9 bases. CDR1 is LGHNA, CDR2 YSLEER, per germline. V lost 0 bases and J lost 3; bases outside the gene matches: 7. CDR3 length: 17 residues. The CDR3 region is CASSQDRSSGSTDTQYF. CDR3 bases: TGCGCCAGCAGCCAAGATCGTAGTAGCGGGAGTACAGATACGCAGTATTTT.

CDR3 protein: CASSLSPGGDTQYF. CDR3 DNA sequence: TGTGCCAGCAGCTTATCCCCTGGGGGAGATACGCAGTATTTT. The chain is built from TRBV7-2 and TRBJ2-3; tentatively, D is TRBD1 or TRBD2 (5 bases each). Germline CDR1 SGHTA, CDR2 FQGNSA. The CDR3 has 14 amino acids. V was cut by 2 bases and J by 5 bases, with 11 bases left in between.

The chain carries TRBV15 and TRBJ2-7, with TRBD1 as a possible D gene (6 bases). The length of the CDR3 is 12 residues. Germline assignment: CDR1 LNHNV and CDR2 YYDKDF (reference sequence). Trimming stripped 3 bases from V and 4 bases from J, with 7 bases between. The chain's CDR3 is CATSSRGYEQYF. The CDR3, as DNA: TGTGCCACCAGCAGCAGGGGTTACGAGCAGTACTTC.

Only one count was recorded for this clone. The rearrangement links TRBV7-6 to TRBJ1-2; D not certain. The CDR3 extends over 15 amino acids. V shed 4 bases and J shed 6 bases, with 18 bases lying between them. Germline V gene data show CDR1 as SGHVS and CDR2 as FNYEAQ. The CDR3 here is CASSYSKGLMDGYTF. CDR3 DNA sequence: TGTGCCAGCAGCTATTCGAAGGGCCTAATGGATGGCTACACCTTC.

This chain joins TRBV2 and TRBJ2-1; D is perhaps TRBD2 (6 bases). V lost 2 bases and J 7 bases, leaving 18 bases between the germline ends. Germline V gives CDR1 SNHLY, CDR2 FYNNEI. The CDR3 runs 16 residues. CDR3 DNA: TGTGCCAGCAGTGAATGGCGGGGTAAGACTGCTAATGAGCAGTTCTTC. Translation gives CASSEWRGKTANEQFF. Full variable domain (missing parts from reference TRBV2 and TRBJ2-1): EPEVTQTPSHQVTQMGQEVILRCVPISNHLYFYWYRQILGQKVEFLVSFYNNEISEKSEIFDDQFSVERPDGSNFTLKIRSTKLEDSAMYFCASSEWRGKTANEQFFGPGTRLTVL.

This clone was seen only once. This chain's CDR3 is CASSQTIASQETQYF. The CDR3 nucleotides read TGTGCCAGCAGCCAAACGATAGCGAGCCAAGAGACCCAGTACTTC. The rearrangement uses TRBV13 and TRBJ2-5; possibly TRBD2 for D (5 bases). Germline assignment: CDR1 PRHDT and CDR2 FYEKMQ (reference sequence). V was clipped by 5 bases and J by 1 base, with 14 bases between them. CDR3 length: 15 amino acids.

The genes are TRBV27 and TRBJ2-7; D is undetermined. The CDR3 is 14 residues long. Trimming stripped 2 bases from V and 2 bases from J, with 10 bases between. Germline assignment: CDR1 MNHEY and CDR2 SMNVEV (reference sequence). CDR3: CASSLSSGTYEQYF. The CDR3 coding sequence is TGTGCCAGCAGTTTAAGTTCTGGCACCTACGAGCAGTACTTC.

The chain combines TRBV5-4 with TRBJ2-7; perhaps TRBD2 as D (7 bases). Germline CDR1 is SGHNT and CDR2 is YYREEE (reference sequence). The ends were cut back, 0 bases at V and 0 bases at J, with 10 bases in the middle. This CDR3 comprises 15 residues. The DNA of the CDR3 is TGTGCCAGCAGCTTGGAAGGGGGGGTCTCCTACGAGCAGTACTTC. Protein product: CASSLEGGVSYEQYF. The full variable domain, completed using reference TRBV5-4 and TRBJ2-7, is ETGVTQSPTHLIKTRGQQVTLRCSSQSGHNTVSWYQQALGQGPQFIFQYYREEENGRGNFPPRFSGLQFPNYSSELNVNALELDDSALYLCASSLEGGVSYEQYFGPGTRLTVT.

V is TRBV2 and J is TRBJ1-2, with 9 bases lining up with TRBD1. This CDR3 has 11 amino acids. From germline, CDR1 is SNHLY and CDR2 FYNNEI. Trimming removed 10 bases from V and 8 bases from J; junction bases left unmatched: 5. CDR3 DNA: TGTGCCACCCGGACAGGGGTCGGCTACACCTTC. Translating gives CATRTGVGYTF.

CDR3: CASSRQGMGTDTQYF. The DNA for the CDR3 is TGTGCCAGCAGCCGACAGGGGATGGGAACAGATACGCAGTATTTT. This sequence joins TRBV11-3 and TRBJ2-3, with 8 bases lining up with TRBD1. Per the germline V gene, CDR1 is SGHNT and CDR2 is YENEEA. This CDR3 has 15 residues. The V gene end was trimmed by 5 bases and the J gene end by 3 bases; junction bases not matched to a gene: 7.

V usage is TRBV7-3 and J usage is TRBJ2-1; 12 bases fit TRBD1. The V and J ends lost 3 bases and 6 bases, in that order; junction bases with no gene match: 3. The CDR3 contains 15 residues. Germline V gene data show CDR1 as SGHTA and CDR2 as FQGTGA. The CDR3 region has the DNA TGTGCCAGCAGCTTGGGACAGGGGGCTCTCAATGAGCAGTTCTTC. Translated: CASSLGQGALNEQFF. Full variable domain (remainder filled in from reference TRBV7-3 and TRBJ2-1): GAGVSQTPSNKVTEKGKYVELRCDPISGHTALYWYRQSLGQGPEFLIYFQGTGAADDSGLPNDRFFAVRPEGSVSTLKIQRTERGDSAVYLCASSLGQGALNEQFFGPGTRLTVL.

The chain joins TRBV11-2 to TRBJ2-1; no firm D call. In germline, CDR1 is SGHAT, CDR2 FQNNGV. The germline V and J ends were trimmed by 2 bases and 3 bases, with 17 bases remaining between them. CDR3 length equals 17 residues. The CDR3 sequence is CASSLLLRPGLYNEQFF. As DNA, the CDR3 is TGTGCCAGCAGCTTATTGCTTAGGCCGGGCCTCTACAATGAGCAGTTCTTC.

The chain uses TRBV11-2 and TRBJ2-7; TRBD2 aligns across 11 bases. The V gene end was trimmed by 5 bases and the J gene end by 3 bases; junction bases not matched to a gene: 3. The CDR3 covers 14 residues. The germline V gene encodes CDR1 SGHAT and CDR2 FQNNGV. The CDR3 nucleotides read TGTGCCAGCAGCGCTGGGACTAGCGGCTACGAGCAGTACTTC. Encoded protein: CASSAGTSGYEQYF. Looking up the rest from reference TRBV11-2 and TRBJ2-7 gives the full variable domain: EAGVAQSPRYKIIEKRQSVAFWCNPISGHATLYWYQQILGQGPKLLIQFQNNGVVDDSQLPKDRFSAERLKGVDSTLKIQPAKLEDSAVYLCASSAGTSGYEQYFGPGTRLTVT.

V is TRBV6-5 and J is TRBJ2-1; no firm D call. V was cut by 2 bases and J by 2 bases, with 10 bases left in between. Germline CDR1 and CDR2: MNHEY and SVGAGI. This CDR3 has 15 amino acids. The CDR3 DNA reads as TGTGCCAGCAGTTACGGTAGTGCAACCTACAATGAGCAGTTCTTC. Its protein product is CASSYGSATYNEQFF.

The V and J genes are TRBV9 and TRBJ2-1; 7 nucleotides line up with TRBD2. Germline V lookup: CDR1 SGDLS, CDR2 YYNGEE. The V gene end was trimmed by 2 bases and the J gene end by 9 bases; junction bases not matched to a gene: 5. The CDR3 has 13 residues. The CDR3 bases are TGTGCCAGCAGCGTTGCAGGGAGGGGTGAGCAGTTCTTC. This gives the protein CASSVAGRGEQFF. The full variable domain, completed using reference TRBV9 and TRBJ2-1, is DSGVTQTPKHLITATGQRVTLRCSPRSGDLSVYWYQQSLDQGLQFLIQYYNGEERAKGNILERFSAQQFPDLHSELNLSSLELGDSALYFCASSVAGRGEQFFGPGTRLTVL.

This chain uses TRBV18 with TRBJ2-7; 8 bases are shared with TRBD1. Germline V lookup: CDR1 KGHSH, CDR2 LQKENI. With 0 bases clipped from V and 3 bases from J, the junction kept 10 bases outside the gene matches. This CDR3 contains 17 residues. CDR3 amino acids: CASSPPIRTGRNYEQYF. The CDR3 region has the DNA TGTGCCAGCTCACCACCGATTAGGACAGGGAGAAACTACGAGCAGTACTTC.

The gene calls are TRBV5-1 and TRBJ2-7; D might be TRBD2 (5 bases). The germline V gene encodes CDR1 SGHRS and CDR2 YFSETQ. Trimming stripped 0 bases from V and 3 bases from J, with 13 bases between. The CDR3 is made up of 15 amino acids. In DNA, the CDR3 is TGCGCCAGCAGCTTGGGGACTTCCGCCCTCTACGAGCAGTACTTC. Translated: CASSLGTSALYEQYF. Complete variable domain (other parts from reference TRBV5-1 and TRBJ2-7): KAGVTQTPRYLIKTRGQQVTLSCSPISGHRSVSWYQQTPGQGLQFLFEYFSETQRNKGNFPGRFSGRQFSNSRSEMNVSTLELGDSALYLCASSLGTSALYEQYFGPGTRLTVT.

The chain uses TRBV15 and TRBJ2-7, with D unresolved. Germline CDR1 LNHNV, CDR2 YYDKDF (reference sequence). The V gene lost 4 bases and the J gene lost 1 base, with 8 bases spanning the gap. The CDR3 is made up of 13 amino acids. DNA for the CDR3: TGTGCCACCAGCACTGGGTCATCCTACGAGCAGTACTTC. Encoded protein: CATSTGSSYEQYF.

The rearrangement joins TRBV27 to TRBJ2-7; D might be TRBD2 (7 bases). This CDR3 region has 14 residues. The V gene's germline CDR1 is MNHEY and CDR2 SMNVEV (reference sequence). V was shortened by 6 bases and J by 3 bases, with 15 bases between the two germline ends. The CDR3 is CASSEGGVFYEQYF. The CDR3 nucleotides read TGTGCCAGCAGCGAAGGGGGGGTGTTCTACGAGCAGTACTTC.

This clone was counted once. The chain has TRBV7-9 and TRBJ1-1; no reliable D call. Germline V gene lookup returns CDR1 SEHNR and CDR2 FQNEAQ (reference sequence). V gave up 4 bases and J gave up 0 bases, with 21 bases separating them. The CDR3 spans 18 residues. Here the CDR3 reads CASSSPGIRPGMNTEAFF. CDR3 nucleotides: TGTGCCAGCAGCTCCCCCGGCATACGGCCTGGGATGAACACTGAAGCTTTCTTT.

This chain uses TRBV28 with TRBJ1-1, with unresolved D. The CDR3 covers 13 residues. The ends were cut back, 5 bases at V and 6 bases at J, with 13 bases in the middle. Germline assignment: CDR1 MDHEN and CDR2 SYDVKM. The CDR3 DNA reads TGTGCCAGCAGTCCCGATTGGGGATCTGAAGCTTTCTTT. Amino acid sequence: CASSPDWGSEAFF.